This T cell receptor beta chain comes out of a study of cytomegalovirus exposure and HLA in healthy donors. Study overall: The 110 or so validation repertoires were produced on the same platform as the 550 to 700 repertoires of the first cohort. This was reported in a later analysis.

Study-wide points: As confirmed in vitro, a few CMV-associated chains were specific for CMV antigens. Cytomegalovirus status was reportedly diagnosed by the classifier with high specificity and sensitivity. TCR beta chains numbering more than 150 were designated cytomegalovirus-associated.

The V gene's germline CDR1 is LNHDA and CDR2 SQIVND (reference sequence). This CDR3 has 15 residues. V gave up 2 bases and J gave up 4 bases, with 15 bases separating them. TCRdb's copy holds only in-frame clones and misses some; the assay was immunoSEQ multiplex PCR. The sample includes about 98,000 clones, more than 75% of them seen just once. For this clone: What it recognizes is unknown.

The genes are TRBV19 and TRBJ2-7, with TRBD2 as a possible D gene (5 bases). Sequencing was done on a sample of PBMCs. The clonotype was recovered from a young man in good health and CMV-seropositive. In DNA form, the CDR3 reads TGTGCCAGTAGTATAACGAGGGCTAGTATATACGAGCAGTACTTC. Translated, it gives CASSITRASIYEQYF.